Below, 16 T cell receptor beta chains from the same sample are listed, as sequenced in a study of cytomegalovirus exposure and HLA in healthy donors. Measured with immunoSEQ multiplex PCR; TCRdb has only the in-frame clones, and not every one. The sample contains approximately 200,000 clones, more than 75% of which appear only once. The sequencing sample was made of PBMCs. The source is a man aged 18 to 30 in good health and CMV-seropositive.

The chain has TRBV6-5 and TRBJ1-2; D not resolved. Germline V gives CDR1 MNHEY, CDR2 SVGAGI. The CDR3 is 11 amino acids. Trimming removed 2 bases from V and 7 bases from J, with 5 bases in between. CDR3 residues: CASSYPGGYTF. In DNA, the CDR3 is TGTGCCAGCAGTTACCCGGGTGGCTACACCTTC.

The CDR3 coding sequence is TGTGCCAGCAAGACAGGGGTTACAACTAATGAAAAACTGTTTTTT. This encodes CASKTGVTTNEKLFF. The chain recombines TRBV27 with TRBJ1-4; 8 bases match TRBD1. The length of the CDR3 is 15 residues. Germline lookup yields CDR1 MNHEY and CDR2 SMNVEV (reference sequence). Trimming removed 7 bases from V and 0 bases from J; junction bases left unmatched: 4.

The chain couples TRBV5-6 to TRBJ2-1, with TRBD2 matching over 7 bases. Germline-derived CDR1 and CDR2 are SGHDT and YYEEEE. The CDR3 consists of 14 residues. With V trimmed by 4 bases and J by 0 bases, 1 base remained unmatched. The CDR3 spells CASSGDYSYNEQFF. The DNA for the CDR3 is TGTGCCAGCAGCGGGGACTACTCCTACAATGAGCAGTTCTTC.

V and J are TRBV29-1 and TRBJ2-5; D remains unclear. With 4 bases removed from V and 1 base from J, the gap between germline ends came to 4 bases. Germline CDR1 reads SQVTM; CDR2 reads ANQGSEA. This CDR3 spans 11 amino acids. CDR3 sequence: CSVVFQETQYF. The CDR3 bases are TGCAGCGTTGTCTTCCAAGAGACCCAGTACTTC.

For the CDR3, the DNA is TGCGCCAGCGGAGGGAGTGTAAGCACAGATACGCAGTATTTT. It translates to CASGGSVSTDTQYF. The V call is TRBV4-1, the J call TRBJ2-3; tentatively, D is TRBD2 (6 bases). The V gene's germline CDR1 is MGHRA and CDR2 YSYEKL. Trimming shortened V by 8 bases and J by 0 bases, and 12 bases separated the two germline ends. The length of the CDR3 is 14 residues.

The V gene is TRBV5-6, the J gene TRBJ2-1; 10 nucleotides align to TRBD2. After removal of 0 bases from V and 5 bases from J, the junction contained 5 bases not matched to a gene. The germline gives CDR1 SGHDT, CDR2 YYEEEE. CDR3 length: 16 amino acids. CDR3 in amino acids: CASSLGPAGGNNEQFF. The CDR3 DNA reads as TGTGCCAGCAGCTTGGGGCCAGCGGGAGGGAACAATGAGCAGTTCTTC.

This clone appeared a single time. The chain employs TRBV11-2 and TRBJ2-2; weak D call: TRBD2 (6 bases). The CDR3 has 15 amino acids. The ends were cut back, 5 bases at V and 6 bases at J, with 16 bases in the middle. CDR1 and CDR2 from the germline V gene are SGHAT and FQNNGV. The CDR3 loop reads CASSLRLGGAGELFF. The CDR3 bases are TGTGCCAGCAGCCTGCGACTAGGAGGGGCCGGGGAGCTGTTTTTT.

V gene TRBV6-1 combines with J gene TRBJ2-7; D is possibly TRBD2 (5 bases). Germline CDR1 is MNHNS and CDR2 is SASEGT. Deletions cut 3 bases from V and 2 bases from J, with 17 bases between. CDR3 length: 16 amino acids. CDR3 sequence: CASSDAGKPKPYEQYF. The CDR3 DNA is TGTGCCAGCAGTGATGCCGGGAAACCTAAACCCTACGAGCAGTACTTC.

The rearrangement links TRBV4-2 to TRBJ2-1; 8 bases agree with TRBD2. This CDR3 comprises 16 residues. The junction had 3 bases not matched to a gene; V was cut back by 0 bases and J by 2 bases. Germline CDR1 reads LGHNA; CDR2 reads YNFKEQ. The chain's CDR3 is CASSQDRRGAYNEQFF. Written as DNA, the CDR3 is TGTGCCAGCAGCCAAGATCGGCGGGGGGCCTACAATGAGCAGTTCTTC.

The rearrangement uses TRBV25-1 and TRBJ1-3; the match to TRBD1 covers 9 bases. The CDR3 has 17 residues. V lost 4 bases and J lost 0; bases outside the gene matches: 7. Looked up from germline, CDR1 is MGHDK and CDR2 is SYGVNS. The DNA for the CDR3 is TGTGCCAGCAGTGCCCAGACGACAGGGGGCTCTGGAAACACCATATATTTT. As protein: CASSAQTTGGSGNTIYF.

The V and J genes are TRBV27 and TRBJ2-7; 9 nucleotides align to TRBD2. The CDR3 sequence is 14 residues long. Germline V gene data show CDR1 as MNHEY and CDR2 as SMNVEV (reference sequence). Trimming took 6 bases from V and 4 from J; bases not matched to a gene: 7. CDR3 nucleotide sequence: TGTGCCAGCAGCATTAGCGGGAGACGGTACGAGCAGTACTTC. It specifies CASSISGRRYEQYF.

This chain uses TRBV27 with TRBJ1-5; a possible D gene is TRBD1 (5 bases). Deletions cut 4 bases from V and 7 bases from J, with 11 bases between. The germline V gene has CDR1 MNHEY and CDR2 SMNVEV (reference sequence). CDR3 length: 13 residues. The CDR3 protein is CASSSRVGQPQHF. CDR3 bases: TGTGCCAGCAGTTCCAGGGTCGGGCAGCCCCAGCATTTT.

This chain joins TRBV27 and TRBJ1-4, with D maybe TRBD1 (5 bases). This CDR3 has 15 residues. V was trimmed by 2 bases and J by 8 bases, leaving 15 bases between them. The germline CDR1 and CDR2 sequences are MNHEY and SMNVEV (reference sequence). CDR3 DNA: TGTGCCAGCAGTTTAATTCGGCAGGGCAGGGAAAAACTGTTTTTT. Translating gives CASSLIRQGREKLFF.

This clone has just one count. The chain uses TRBV28 and TRBJ1-1; possible D gene TRBD1, 6 bases. V was pared by 6 bases and J by 5 bases, with 22 bases between. CDR1 and CDR2 (germline): MDHEN, SYDVKM. This CDR3 region has 16 residues. This chain's CDR3 is CASREGGALVNTEAFF. The CDR3 DNA is TGTGCCAGCAGGGAAGGGGGGGCCCTTGTTAATACTGAAGCTTTCTTT.

The V call is TRBV4-2, the J call TRBJ2-1; possible D gene TRBD2, 6 bases. With 5 bases removed from V and 7 bases from J, the gap between germline ends came to 21 bases. CDR1 and CDR2 from the germline V gene are LGHNA and YNFKEQ. This CDR3 is 16 amino acids long. CDR3 sequence: CASSSRDSPSENEQFF. CDR3 in DNA: TGTGCCAGCAGCTCCCGGGACTCGCCGAGTGAGAATGAGCAGTTCTTC.

V gene TRBV7-9 combines with J gene TRBJ1-1; 7 bases are shared with TRBD1. Trimming removed 5 bases from V and 3 bases from J; junction bases left unmatched: 6. This CDR3 comprises 14 residues. Per the germline V gene, CDR1 is SEHNR and CDR2 is FQNEAQ (reference sequence). CDR3 sequence (DNA): TGTGCCAGCAGCACTCGGACAGGCCACACTGAAGCTTTCTTT. Its translation is CASSTRTGHTEAFF. Variable domain in full (rest from reference TRBV7-9 and TRBJ1-1): DTGVSQNPRHKITKRGQNVTFRCDPISEHNRLYWYRQTLGQGPEFLTYFQNEAQLEKSRLLSDRFSAERPKGSFSTLEIQRTEQGDSAMYLCASSTRTGHTEAFFGQGTRLTVV.